The 11 T cell receptor beta chains presented below share a single source sample, sequenced in a study of glioma-infiltrating T cells. Amplification of TCR alpha and beta CDR3 regions from RNA used iRepertoire nested multiplex PCR. TCRdb reanalysed the multiplex PCR reads using MiXCR and keeps one entry per CDR3 protein. This sample yields about 3,200 distinct CDR3 sequences, of which around 16% are seen a single time; about 48% belongs to the top ten. Sequencing used glioma tissue, nonneoplastic brain tissue, or PBMCs (not recorded which). These TCRs come from a human donor with low-grade glioma or glioblastoma, undergoing nonglioma brain surgery, or in good health (not recorded which).

By share, this clonotype counts as medium-sized (0.01 to 0.1%). The V gene is TRBV7-2, the J gene TRBJ2-1, with D unclear. The germline V gene encodes CDR1 SGHTA and CDR2 FQGNSA. The CDR3 consists of 14 residues. V was trimmed by 6 bases and J by 0 bases, leaving 9 bases between them. The CDR3 protein is CASSPGVSYNEQFF. The CDR3 coding sequence is TGTGCCAGCAGTCCAGGTGTCTCCTACAATGAGCAGTTCTTC.

This clonotype was seen a few times. V is TRBV5-1 and J is TRBJ1-5, with D tentatively TRBD1 (5 bases). The CDR3 consists of 15 residues. The germline V gene has CDR1 SGHRS and CDR2 YFSETQ. V gave up 3 bases and J gave up 4 bases, with 14 bases separating them. The CDR3 nucleotides are TGCGCCAGCAGCTGGGGGGGAGGGTTGAATCAGCCCCAGCATTTT. Translated, it gives CASSWGGGLNQPQHF.

This clonotype rates as medium-sized. This chain connects TRBV27 to TRBJ2-1; no definite D call. V lost 0 bases and J lost 3, with 3 bases in between. The CDR3 is made up of 13 amino acids. Germline loops: CDR1 MNHEY, CDR2 SMNVEV (reference sequence). CDR3 protein: CASSLSSYNEQFF. The CDR3 DNA reads TGTGCCAGCAGTTTATCTAGCTACAATGAGCAGTTCTTC.

V is TRBV20-1 and J is TRBJ2-1, with D perhaps matching TRBD1 (6 bases). The germline gives CDR1 DFQATT, CDR2 SNEGSKA (reference sequence). Trimming took 8 bases from V and 3 from J, leaving 20 bases between them. There are 15 residues in the CDR3. The chain's CDR3 is CSPAALQGNYNEQFF. The CDR3 DNA follows: TGCAGTCCCGCGGCCCTACAGGGAAACTACAATGAGCAGTTCTTC.

This clonotype is categorized as medium-sized. The V gene is TRBV11-2, the J gene TRBJ2-1; 10 bases are shared with TRBD2. The CDR3 extends over 16 amino acids. Germline V gene data show CDR1 as SGHAT and CDR2 as FQNNGV. Germline trimming cut 4 bases from V and 4 bases from J; bases unmatched to any gene: 7. DNA of the CDR3: TGTGCCAGCAGCTCCGGACTAGCGGAACTTTACAATGAGCAGTTCTTC. It codes for CASSSGLAELYNEQFF.

This clonotype is medium-sized within its sample. The gene calls are TRBV4-2 and TRBJ1-6, with 7 positions matching TRBD1. The CDR3 loop spans 16 amino acids. V trimming: 1 base; J trimming: 4 bases; junction bases outside the gene matches: 4. Germline CDR1 LGHNA, CDR2 YNFKEQ. The chain's CDR3 is CASSQVVGQYNSPLHF. The DNA for the CDR3 is TGTGCCAGCAGCCAAGTTGTGGGACAGTATAATTCACCCCTCCACTTT.

This clonotype was counted only a few times. The chain combines TRBV24-1 with TRBJ2-5, with 9 positions matching TRBD2. Unmatched junction bases numbered 6, after V lost 4 bases and J lost 1 base. The CDR3 sequence is 16 residues long. Germline V gives CDR1 KGHDR, CDR2 SFDVKD. The CDR3 sequence is CATSETTGLAQETQYF. The CDR3 nucleotides read TGTGCCACCAGTGAGACAACGGGACTAGCCCAAGAGACCCAGTACTTC.

This clonotype has just a few counts. A much larger clone sits a single nucleotide away, making a read error possible. CDR3 sequence reads: CASSSRQVGDYGYTF. The CDR3 DNA is TGTGCCAGCAGTTCGAGACAGGTGGGGGACTATGGCTACACCTTC. The chain recombines TRBV28 with TRBJ1-2; weak D call: TRBD1 (6 bases). The ends were cut back, 4 bases at V and 3 bases at J, with 15 bases in the middle. CDR1 MDHEN and CDR2 SYDVKM come from the germline V gene. The CDR3 loop spans 15 amino acids.

The rearrangement joins TRBV11-2 to TRBJ2-2, with a possible D match to TRBD1 (5 bases). V lost 1 base, J lost 2 bases, and 8 bases lay in between. Germline CDR1 is SGHAT and CDR2 is FQNNGV. The CDR3 is made up of 15 amino acids. The CDR3 bases are TGTGCCAGCAGCTTAGGGACATTTAACACCGGGGAGCTGTTTTTT. It is translated as CASSLGTFNTGELFF.

This clonotype was counted at least ten times. The CDR3 region is CSVEFQIGTEAFF. CDR3 coding DNA: TGCAGCGTTGAGTTCCAAATAGGAACTGAAGCTTTCTTT. The V and J genes are TRBV29-1 and TRBJ1-1, with D unclear. Between the trimmed V and J ends, which lost 3 bases and 5 bases, there was a span of 13 bases. CDR1 is SQVTM and CDR2 is ANQGSEA in the germline V gene. The CDR3 covers 13 residues.

On this clonotype itself: At one end, the junction sequence differs from germline, possibly due to a read error. The rearrangement links TRBV30 to TRBJ2-5; D is perhaps TRBD1 (6 bases). The germline CDR1 and CDR2 sequences are GTSNPN and SVGIG (reference sequence). CDR3 length: 13 amino acids. The CDR3 loop is CAWSAGQKETHYF. CDR3 nucleotides: TGTGCCTGGAGTGCCGGACAGAAGGAGACCCACTACTTC.